One and the same sample provided the 7 T cell receptor beta chains below, sequenced in a study of blood T cells in healthy people across ages. Primers used in a second PCR of roughly 6 to 11 cycles were a sample-barcoded 5' primer and a J-beta primer mix. TCRdb processed the 5' RACE reads anew with MiXCR; each CDR3 protein has one entry. The repertoire consists of 580,000 or so distinct CDR3 sequences, with around 48% occurring once and the leading ten covering roughly 24%. The specimen sequenced was blood. Receptors were obtained from a man at least 80 years old in good health.

This chain uses TRBV20-1 with TRBJ1-2; a possible D gene is TRBD1 (5 bases). The CDR3 totals 11 residues. Germline V CDR1 and CDR2: DFQATT, SNEGSKA (reference sequence). The CDR3 bases are TGCGTGGGGGGAGCTAACTATGGCTACACCTTC. Protein product: CVGGANYGYTF.

The chain couples TRBV24-1 to TRBJ2-1; D is undetermined. The germline gives CDR1 KGHDR, CDR2 SFDVKD. V shed 12 bases and J shed 2 bases, with 13 bases lying between them. This CDR3 has 13 residues. The CDR3 bases are TGTGCCGCACAACTGGGGACCTACAATGAGCAGTTCTTC. Its translation: CAAQLGTYNEQFF.

In regard to this clonotype: A read error may be the cause here, since a much bigger clone is one base away. The chain links TRBV29-1 to TRBJ2-1; D perhaps matches TRBD2 (6 bases). The CDR3 is 12 residues long. Trimming removed 2 bases from V and 5 bases from J, with 7 bases in between. Germline V CDR1 and CDR2: SQVTM, ANQGSEA. The DNA for the CDR3 is TGCAGCGTTGAATGCGGGAACAATGAGCAGTTCTTC. Amino acid sequence: CSVECGNNEQFF.

Only a few counts were recorded for this clonotype. This chain joins TRBV7-2 and TRBJ2-2; D unclear. Trimming took 5 bases from V and 6 from J, leaving 10 bases between them. The CDR3 covers 13 residues. Germline CDR1 SGHTA, CDR2 FQGNSA. DNA of the CDR3: TGTGCCAGCAGCCTAAATTTATCCGGGGAGCTGTTTTTT. Its protein product is CASSLNLSGELFF.

This clonotype was counted a few times. This chain connects TRBV7-9 to TRBJ2-1, with D perhaps matching TRBD2 (5 bases). There are 15 residues in the CDR3. The ends were cut back, 4 bases at V and 9 bases at J, with 19 bases in the middle. The germline gives CDR1 SEHNR, CDR2 FQNEAQ (reference sequence). This CDR3 reads CASSSGDSAWGEQFF. The CDR3 DNA is TGTGCCAGCAGCTCTGGTGATAGCGCCTGGGGTGAGCAGTTCTTC. Variable domain in full (rest from reference TRBV7-9 and TRBJ2-1): DTGVSQNPRHKITKRGQNVTFRCDPISEHNRLYWYRQTLGQGPEFLTYFQNEAQLEKSRLLSDRFSAERPKGSFSTLEIQRTEQGDSAMYLCASSSGDSAWGEQFFGPGTRLTVL.

The chain has TRBV12-3 or TRBV12-4 and TRBJ2-5; 13 positions agree with TRBD2. The ends lost 6 bases at V and 6 bases at J; junction bases unmatched: 7. The CDR3 spans 15 residues. CDR3 DNA: TGTGCCAGCAGGTCACTAGCGGGAGGGACAAAGACCCAGTACTTC. Translating it yields CASRSLAGGTKTQYF.

The chain links TRBV7-2 to TRBJ2-7; 8 bases agree with TRBD2. CDR3 size: 15 residues. The trim removed 5 bases at V and 0 bases at J, leaving 6 bases unmatched. Looked up from germline, CDR1 is SGHTA and CDR2 is FQGNSA. CDR3 nucleotide sequence: TGTGCCAGCAGCGCCCCGGGGGGGGTCTCCTACGAGCAGTACTTC. Protein product: CASSAPGGVSYEQYF.